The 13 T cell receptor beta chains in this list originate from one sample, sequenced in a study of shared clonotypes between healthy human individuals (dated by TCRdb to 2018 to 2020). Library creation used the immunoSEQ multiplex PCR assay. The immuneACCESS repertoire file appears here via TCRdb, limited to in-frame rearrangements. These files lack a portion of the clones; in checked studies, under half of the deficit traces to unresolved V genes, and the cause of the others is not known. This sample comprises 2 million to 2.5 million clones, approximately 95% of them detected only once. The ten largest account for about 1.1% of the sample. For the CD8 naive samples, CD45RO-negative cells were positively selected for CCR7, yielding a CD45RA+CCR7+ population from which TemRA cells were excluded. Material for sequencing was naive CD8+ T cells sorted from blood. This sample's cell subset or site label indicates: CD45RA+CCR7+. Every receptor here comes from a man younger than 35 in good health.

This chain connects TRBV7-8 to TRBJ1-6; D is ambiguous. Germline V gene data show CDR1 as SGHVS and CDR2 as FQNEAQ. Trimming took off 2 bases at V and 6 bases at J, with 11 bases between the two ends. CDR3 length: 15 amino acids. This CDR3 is CASSLLSAGNSPLHF. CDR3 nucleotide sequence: TGTGCCAGCAGCTTACTGTCCGCGGGTAATTCACCCCTCCACTTT.

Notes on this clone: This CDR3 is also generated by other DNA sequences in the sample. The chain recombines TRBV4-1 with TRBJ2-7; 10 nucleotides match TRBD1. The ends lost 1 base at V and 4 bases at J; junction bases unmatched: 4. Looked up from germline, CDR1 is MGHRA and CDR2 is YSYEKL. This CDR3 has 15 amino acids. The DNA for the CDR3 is TGCGCCAGCAGCCAAGTCCCGGGACAGGGGTACGAGCAGTACTTC. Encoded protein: CASSQVPGQGYEQYF.

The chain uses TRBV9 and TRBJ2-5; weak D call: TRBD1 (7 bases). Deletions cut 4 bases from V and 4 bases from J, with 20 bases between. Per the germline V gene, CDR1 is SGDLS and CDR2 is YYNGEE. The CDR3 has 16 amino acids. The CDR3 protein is CASSPGGSGYSETQYF. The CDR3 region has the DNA TGTGCCAGCAGCCCAGGGGGTAGCGGTTATTCAGAGACCCAGTACTTC.

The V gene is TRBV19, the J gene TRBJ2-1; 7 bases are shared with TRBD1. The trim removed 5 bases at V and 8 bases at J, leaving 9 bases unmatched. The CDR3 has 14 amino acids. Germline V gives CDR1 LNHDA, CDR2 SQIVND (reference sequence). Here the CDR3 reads CASSPRTGFDEQFF. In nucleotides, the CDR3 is TGTGCCAGTAGTCCCCGGACAGGATTCGATGAGCAGTTCTTC. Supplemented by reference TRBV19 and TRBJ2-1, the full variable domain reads DGGITQSPKYLFRKEGQNVTLSCEQNLNHDAMYWYRQDPGQGLRLIYYSQIVNDFQKGDIAEGYSVSREKKESFPLTVTSAQKNPTAFYLCASSPRTGFDEQFFGPGTRLTVL.

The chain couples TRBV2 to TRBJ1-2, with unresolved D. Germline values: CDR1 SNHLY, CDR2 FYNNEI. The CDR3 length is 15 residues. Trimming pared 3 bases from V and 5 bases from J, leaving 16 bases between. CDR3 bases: TGTGCCAGCAGTGACATCGCCCAGTCAACATATGGCTACACCTTC. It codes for CASSDIAQSTYGYTF.

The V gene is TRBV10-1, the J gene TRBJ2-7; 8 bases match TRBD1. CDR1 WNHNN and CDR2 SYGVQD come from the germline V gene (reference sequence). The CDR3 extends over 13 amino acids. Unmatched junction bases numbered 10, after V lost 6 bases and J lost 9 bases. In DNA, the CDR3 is TGCGCCAGCAGCGCCGGGACAGGCTACCCGCAGTACTTC. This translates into CASSAGTGYPQYF.

CDR3 sequence (DNA): TGTGCCAGCAGCCCGGCGAACTATGGCTACACCTTC. Encoded protein: CASSPANYGYTF. The rearrangement links TRBV7-9 to TRBJ1-2; D unclear. Between the trimmed V and J ends, which lost 5 bases and 2 bases, there was a span of 6 bases. Germline V lookup: CDR1 SEHNR, CDR2 FQNEAQ (reference sequence). This CDR3 has 12 residues.

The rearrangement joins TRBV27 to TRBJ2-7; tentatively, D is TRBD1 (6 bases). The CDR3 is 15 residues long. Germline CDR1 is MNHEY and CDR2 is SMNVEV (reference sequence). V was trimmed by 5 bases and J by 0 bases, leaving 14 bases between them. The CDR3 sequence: CASSHYQGSSYEQYF. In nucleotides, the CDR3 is TGTGCCAGCAGTCATTACCAGGGGAGCTCCTACGAGCAGTACTTC.

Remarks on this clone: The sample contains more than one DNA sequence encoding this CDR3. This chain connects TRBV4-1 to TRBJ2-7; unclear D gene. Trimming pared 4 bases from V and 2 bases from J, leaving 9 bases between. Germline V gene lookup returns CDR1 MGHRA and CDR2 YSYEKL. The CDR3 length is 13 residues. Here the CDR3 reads CASSPGPTYEQYF. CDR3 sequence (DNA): TGCGCCAGCAGCCCCGGCCCTACCTACGAGCAGTACTTC.

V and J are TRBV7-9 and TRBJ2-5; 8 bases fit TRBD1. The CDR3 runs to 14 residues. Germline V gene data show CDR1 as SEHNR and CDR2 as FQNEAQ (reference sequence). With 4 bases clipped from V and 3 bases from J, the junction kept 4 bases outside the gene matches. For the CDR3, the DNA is TGTGCCAGCAGCTCCAACAGGGGGGAAGAGACCCAGTACTTC. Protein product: CASSSNRGEETQYF.

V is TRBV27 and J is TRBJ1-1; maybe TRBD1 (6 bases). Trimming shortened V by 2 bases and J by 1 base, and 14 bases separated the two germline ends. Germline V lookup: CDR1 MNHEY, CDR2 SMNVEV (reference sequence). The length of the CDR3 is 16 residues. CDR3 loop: CASSLSPGHPNTEAFF. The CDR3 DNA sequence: TGTGCCAGCAGTTTAAGCCCGGGACATCCGAACACTGAAGCTTTCTTT.

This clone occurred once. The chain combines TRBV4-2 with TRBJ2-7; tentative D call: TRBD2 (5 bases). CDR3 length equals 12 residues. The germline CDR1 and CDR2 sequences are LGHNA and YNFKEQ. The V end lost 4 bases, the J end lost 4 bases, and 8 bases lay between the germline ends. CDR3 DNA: TGTGCCAGCAGCCGTGGGGAGTACGAGCAGTACTTC. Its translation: CASSRGEYEQYF.

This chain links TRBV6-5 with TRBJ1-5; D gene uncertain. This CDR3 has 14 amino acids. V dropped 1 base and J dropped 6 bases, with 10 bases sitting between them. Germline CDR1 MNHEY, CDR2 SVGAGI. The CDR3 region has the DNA TGTGCCAGCAGTTACTTCGGGATCGGTCAGCCCCAGCATTTT. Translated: CASSYFGIGQPQHF.